This T cell receptor beta chain is drawn from a study of graft-versus-host responses after intestinal transplantation. Overall study: After anti-thymocyte globulin induction, recipients took tacrolimus and steroids for around 3 years.

TCRdb's table, derived via immunoSEQ multiplex PCR, lists solely in-frame clones and lacks some. This sample has over 10,000 clones, with 70% to 80% found just once. Graft samples were processed, releasing intraepithelial and lamina propria lymphocytes. Comment on this clone: The antigen remains unidentified.

Study-wide points: Early post-transplant HvG declines tracked with peak circulating GvH clone levels. Recipient bone marrow held GvH clones, some seen earlier in ileum or blood. When patients had graft-donor T cell macrochimerism, their allografts held high graft-versus-host to host-versus-graft clonal ratios.

V lost 3 bases, J lost 6 bases, and 11 bases lay in between. This CDR3 contains 13 residues. The germline gives CDR1 MNHEY, CDR2 SMNVEV (reference sequence). The origin of this receptor is a human patient who received an intestinal transplant, so some T cells may come from the graft donor. This chain joins TRBV27 and TRBJ1-1, with a tentative D call TRBD1 (6 bases). The material sequenced was ileum tissue, taken 142 days after intestinal transplantation. The CDR3 sequence is CASSLVRGAEAFF. The CDR3 region has the DNA TGTGCCAGCAGTTTGGTCAGGGGAGCTGAAGCTTTCTTT.